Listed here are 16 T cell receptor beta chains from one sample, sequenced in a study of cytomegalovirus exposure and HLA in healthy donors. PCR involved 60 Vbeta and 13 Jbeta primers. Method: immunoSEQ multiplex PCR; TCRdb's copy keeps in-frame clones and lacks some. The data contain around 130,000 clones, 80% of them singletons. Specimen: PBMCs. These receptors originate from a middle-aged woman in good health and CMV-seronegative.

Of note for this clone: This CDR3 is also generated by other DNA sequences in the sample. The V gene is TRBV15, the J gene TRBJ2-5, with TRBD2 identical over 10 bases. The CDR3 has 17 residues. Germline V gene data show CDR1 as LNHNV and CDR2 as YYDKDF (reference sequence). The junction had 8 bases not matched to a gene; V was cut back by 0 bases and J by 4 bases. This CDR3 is CATSRDGLAGVRETQYF. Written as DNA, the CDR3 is TGTGCCACCAGCAGAGATGGGCTAGCGGGAGTTAGAGAGACCCAGTACTTC.

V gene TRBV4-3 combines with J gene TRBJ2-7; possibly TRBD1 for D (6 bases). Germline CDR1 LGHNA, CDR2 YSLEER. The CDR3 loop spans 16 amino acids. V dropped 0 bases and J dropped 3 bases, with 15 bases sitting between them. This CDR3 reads CASSQDHRDGLYEQYF. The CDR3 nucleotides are TGCGCCAGCAGCCAAGATCACAGGGACGGACTCTACGAGCAGTACTTC.

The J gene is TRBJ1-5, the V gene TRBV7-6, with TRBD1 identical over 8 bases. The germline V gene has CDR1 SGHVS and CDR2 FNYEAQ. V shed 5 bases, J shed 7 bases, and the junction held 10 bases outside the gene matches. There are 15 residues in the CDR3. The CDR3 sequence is CASSPLQGANQPQHF. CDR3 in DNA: TGTGCCAGCAGCCCATTGCAGGGGGCGAACCAGCCCCAGCATTTT.

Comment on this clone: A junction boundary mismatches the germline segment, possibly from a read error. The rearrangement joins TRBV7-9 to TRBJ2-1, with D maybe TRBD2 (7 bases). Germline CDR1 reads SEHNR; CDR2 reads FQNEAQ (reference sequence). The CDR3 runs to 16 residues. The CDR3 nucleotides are TGTACCAGCAGCTCCCGCGGGGGCCCCCTCTACAATGAGCAGTTCTTC. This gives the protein CTSSSRGGPLYNEQFF. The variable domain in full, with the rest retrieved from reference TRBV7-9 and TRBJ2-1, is DTGVSQNPRHKITKRGQNVTFRCDPISEHNRLYWYRQTLGQGPEFLTYFQNEAQLEKSRLLSDRFSAERPKGSFSTLEIQRTEQGDSAMYLCTSSSRGGPLYNEQFFGPGTRLTVL.

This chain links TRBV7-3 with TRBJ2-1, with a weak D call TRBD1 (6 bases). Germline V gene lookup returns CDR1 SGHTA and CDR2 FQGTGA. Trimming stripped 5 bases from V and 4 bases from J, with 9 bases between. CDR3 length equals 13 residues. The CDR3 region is CASSEGGYNEQFF. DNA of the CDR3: TGTGCCAGCAGCGAAGGGGGATACAATGAGCAGTTCTTC.

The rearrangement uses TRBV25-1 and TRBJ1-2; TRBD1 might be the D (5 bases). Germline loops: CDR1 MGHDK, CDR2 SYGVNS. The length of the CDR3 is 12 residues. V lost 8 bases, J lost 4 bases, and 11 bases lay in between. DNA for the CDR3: TGTGCCAGCGGAGGGGCCCGCTATGGCTACACCTTC. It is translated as CASGGARYGYTF.

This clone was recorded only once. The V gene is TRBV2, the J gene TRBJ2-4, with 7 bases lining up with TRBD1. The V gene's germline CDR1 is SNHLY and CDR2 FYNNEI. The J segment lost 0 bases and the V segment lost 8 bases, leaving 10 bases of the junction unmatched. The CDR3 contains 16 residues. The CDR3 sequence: CASLQGTDLAKNIQYF. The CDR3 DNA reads TGTGCCAGCCTTCAAGGGACAGACTTAGCCAAAAACATTCAGTACTTC.

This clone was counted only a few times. The CDR3 spells CATTGPGREEKLFF. The CDR3 DNA sequence: TGTGCCACCACAGGGCCGGGGAGGGAGGAAAAACTGTTTTTT. This chain uses TRBV15 with TRBJ1-4, with a tentative D call TRBD1 (5 bases). V lost 7 bases and J lost 8, with 17 bases in between. The CDR3 is made up of 14 amino acids. CDR1 is LNHNV, CDR2 YYDKDF, per germline (reference sequence). Drawing the rest from reference TRBV15 and TRBJ1-4, the complete variable domain is DAMVIQNPRYQVTQFGKPVTLSCSQTLNHNVMYWYQQKSSQAPKLLFHYYDKDFNNEADTPDNFQSRRPNTSFCFLDIRSPGLGDTAMYLCATTGPGREEKLFFGSGTQLSVL.

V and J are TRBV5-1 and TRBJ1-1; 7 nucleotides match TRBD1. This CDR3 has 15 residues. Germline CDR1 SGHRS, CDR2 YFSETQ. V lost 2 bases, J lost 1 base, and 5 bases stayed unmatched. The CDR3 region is CASSFNEGANTEAFF. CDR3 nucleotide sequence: TGCGCCAGCAGCTTCAATGAGGGGGCGAACACTGAAGCTTTCTTT.

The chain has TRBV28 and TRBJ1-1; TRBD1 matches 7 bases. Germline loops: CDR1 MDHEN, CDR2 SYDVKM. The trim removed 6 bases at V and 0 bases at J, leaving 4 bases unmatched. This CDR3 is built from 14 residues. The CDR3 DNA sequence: TGTGCCAGCAGAACAGGGGCCATGAACACTGAAGCTTTCTTT. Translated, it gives CASRTGAMNTEAFF. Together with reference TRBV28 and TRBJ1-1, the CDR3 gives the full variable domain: DVKVTQSSRYLVKRTGEKVFLECVQDMDHENMFWYRQDPGLGLRLIYFSYDVKMKEKGDIPEGYSVSREKKERFSLILESASTNQTSMYLCASRTGAMNTEAFFGQGTRLTVV.

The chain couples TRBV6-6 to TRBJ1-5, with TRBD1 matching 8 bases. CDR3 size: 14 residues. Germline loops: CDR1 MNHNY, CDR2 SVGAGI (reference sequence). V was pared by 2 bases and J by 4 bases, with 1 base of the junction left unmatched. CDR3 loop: CASSYRDRNQPQHF. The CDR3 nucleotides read TGTGCCAGCAGTTACCGGGACAGGAATCAGCCCCAGCATTTT.

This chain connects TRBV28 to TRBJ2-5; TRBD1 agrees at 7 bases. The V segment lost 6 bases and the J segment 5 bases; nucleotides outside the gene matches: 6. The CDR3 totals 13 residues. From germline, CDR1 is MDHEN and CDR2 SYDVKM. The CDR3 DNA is TGTGCCAGCAGCCTGACAGGGCGGGAGACCCAGTACTTC. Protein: CASSLTGRETQYF.

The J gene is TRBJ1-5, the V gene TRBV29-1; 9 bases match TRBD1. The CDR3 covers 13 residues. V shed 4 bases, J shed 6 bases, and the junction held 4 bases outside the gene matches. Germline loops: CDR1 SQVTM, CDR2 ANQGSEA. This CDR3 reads CSVGATGGQPQHF. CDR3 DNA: TGCAGCGTTGGAGCGACAGGGGGTCAGCCCCAGCATTTT.

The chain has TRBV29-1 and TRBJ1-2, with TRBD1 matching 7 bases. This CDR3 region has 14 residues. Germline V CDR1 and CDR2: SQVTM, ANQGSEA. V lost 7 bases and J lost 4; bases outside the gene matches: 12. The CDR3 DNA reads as TGCAGCGCCTTGGTCCGGGACAGCGCCTATGGCTACACCTTC. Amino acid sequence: CSALVRDSAYGYTF.

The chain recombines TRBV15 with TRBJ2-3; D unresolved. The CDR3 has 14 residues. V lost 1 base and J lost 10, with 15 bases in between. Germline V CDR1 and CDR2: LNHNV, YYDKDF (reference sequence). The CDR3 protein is CATSRAQTLVAQYF. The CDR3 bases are TGTGCCACCAGCAGAGCCCAAACGCTAGTGGCGCAGTATTTT.

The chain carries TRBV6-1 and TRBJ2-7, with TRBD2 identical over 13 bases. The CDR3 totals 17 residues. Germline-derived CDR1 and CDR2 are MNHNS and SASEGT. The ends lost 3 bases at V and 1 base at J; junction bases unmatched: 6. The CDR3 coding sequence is TGTGCCAGCAGTGATCCGGGACTAGCGGGGTCATCCTACGAGCAGTACTTC. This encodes CASSDPGLAGSSYEQYF.